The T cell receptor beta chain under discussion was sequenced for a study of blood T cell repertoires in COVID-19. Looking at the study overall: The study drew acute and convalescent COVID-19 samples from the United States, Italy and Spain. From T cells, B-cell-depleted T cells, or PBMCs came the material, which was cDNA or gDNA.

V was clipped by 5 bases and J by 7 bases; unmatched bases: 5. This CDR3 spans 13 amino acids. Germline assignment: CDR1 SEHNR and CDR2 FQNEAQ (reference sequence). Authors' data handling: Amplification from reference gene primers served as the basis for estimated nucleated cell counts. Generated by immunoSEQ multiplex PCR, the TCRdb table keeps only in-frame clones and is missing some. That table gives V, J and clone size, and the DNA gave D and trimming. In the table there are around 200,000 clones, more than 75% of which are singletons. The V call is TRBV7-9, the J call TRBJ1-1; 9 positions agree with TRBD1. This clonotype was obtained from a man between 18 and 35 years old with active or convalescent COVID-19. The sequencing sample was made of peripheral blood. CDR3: CASSPRDRDEAFF. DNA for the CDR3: TGTGCCAGCAGCCCCCGGGACAGGGATGAAGCTTTCTTT.